Detailed here is one TCR beta chain. The antigen is not known. Germline V gene data show CDR1 as MNHEY and CDR2 as SVGAGI. The CDR3 runs 16 residues. The ends lost 4 bases at V and 4 bases at J; junction bases unmatched: 4. Clones were read by immunoSEQ multiplex PCR, and TCRdb kept only the in-frame ones, dropping some. The table lists 250,000 to 300,000 clones, around 90% of them singletons, with 0.37% in the top ten. The sample is drawn from a study of cytomegalovirus exposure and HLA in healthy donors. About the study: It was reported in a later analysis that the same platform had been used for the 110 or so validation repertoires as for the approximately 670 first-cohort repertoires.

Study outcomes and limitations: There were about 160 TCR beta chains listed as cytomegalovirus-associated. Most observed TCR sequences were rare, whereas some public TCRs were detected in many donors.

Sequenced material: PBMCs. This clonotype was obtained from a woman under 30 in good health and CMV-seronegative. The chain recombines TRBV6-5 with TRBJ2-1; 13 bases are a match to TRBD2. CDR3: CASSFGLAGVYNEQFF. CDR3 bases: TGTGCCAGCAGTTTCGGACTAGCGGGGGTATACAATGAGCAGTTCTTC.